These 23 T cell receptor beta chains share one sample of origin, sequenced in a study of graft-versus-host responses after intestinal transplantation. Antigens of these TCRs are unknown. TCRdb's table, derived via immunoSEQ multiplex PCR, lists solely in-frame clones and lacks some. Among some 96,000 clones, about 88% were seen once, and the ten largest hold roughly 1%. The starting material was unstimulated CD4+ T cells sorted from spleen or lymph node cells, obtained before transplant. The source of these receptors is a human donor who was the organ donor for an intestinal transplant.

The chain combines TRBV28 with TRBJ1-5, with a tentative D call TRBD1 (5 bases). The V gene's germline CDR1 is MDHEN and CDR2 SYDVKM. The CDR3 length is 15 residues. Trimming removed 6 bases from V and 2 bases from J, with 14 bases in between. The CDR3 here is CASRGDSRGNQPQHF. DNA for the CDR3: TGTGCCAGCAGGGGGGATTCCAGGGGCAATCAGCCCCAGCATTTT.

There are a few counts of this clone. The DNA of the CDR3 is TGTGCCAGCGCAAGGGGGAACTATAATTCACCCCTCCACTTT. Translated: CASARGNYNSPLHF. The rearrangement uses TRBV7-2 and TRBJ1-6; TRBD1 is a possible D gene (6 bases). This CDR3 contains 14 residues. The V gene's germline CDR1 is SGHTA and CDR2 FQGNSA. Trimming removed 8 bases at V and 3 bases at J, with 11 bases between.

The chain is built from TRBV7-3 and TRBJ2-7; D ambiguous. The V gene lost 5 bases and the J gene lost 2 bases, with 16 bases spanning the gap. The germline CDR1 and CDR2 sequences are SGHTA and FQGTGA. The length of the CDR3 is 15 residues. Here the CDR3 DNA reads TGTGCCAGCAGCCCCTATTTCGGGCCTCCCTACGAGCAGTACTTC. Its protein is CASSPYFGPPYEQYF. The full variable domain, completed using reference TRBV7-3 and TRBJ2-7, is GAGVSQTPSNKVTEKGKYVELRCDPISGHTALYWYRQSLGQGPEFLIYFQGTGAADDSGLPNDRFFAVRPEGSVSTLKIQRTERGDSAVYLCASSPYFGPPYEQYFGPGTRLTVT.

The chain carries TRBV5-1 and TRBJ1-1; no clear D gene. Trimming left V 2 bases short and J 0 bases short, with 11 bases between. The CDR3 covers 15 residues. The germline V gene encodes CDR1 SGHRS and CDR2 YFSETQ. In DNA, the CDR3 is TGCGCCAGCAGCTTCTTAGGTCAGGTGAACACTGAAGCTTTCTTT. It yields the protein CASSFLGQVNTEAFF. The whole variable domain, remainder taken from reference TRBV5-1 and TRBJ1-1, is KAGVTQTPRYLIKTRGQQVTLSCSPISGHRSVSWYQQTPGQGLQFLFEYFSETQRNKGNFPGRFSGRQFSNSRSEMNVSTLELGDSALYLCASSFLGQVNTEAFFGQGTRLTVV.

V usage is TRBV6-1 and J usage is TRBJ2-6, with D hard to call. CDR1 and CDR2 from the germline V gene are MNHNS and SASEGT. Trimming removed 6 bases at V and 0 bases at J, with 9 bases between. This CDR3 is built from 15 residues. The CDR3 reads CASRDVNSGANVLTF. DNA of the CDR3: TGTGCCAGCAGGGATGTTAACTCTGGGGCCAACGTCCTGACTTTC.

This chain connects TRBV5-1 to TRBJ1-1; D is unclear. The length of the CDR3 is 14 residues. V lost 3 bases to trimming and J lost 3 bases, with 12 bases between them. Germline V lookup: CDR1 SGHRS, CDR2 YFSETQ. The CDR3 here is CASSSPPGYTEAFF. The CDR3 DNA follows: TGCGCCAGCAGCTCCCCCCCGGGCTACACTGAAGCTTTCTTT.

V is TRBV6-4 and J is TRBJ2-3, with D possibly called TRBD1 or TRBD2 (6 bases each). The CDR3 length is 15 residues. The germline V and J ends were trimmed by 3 bases and 2 bases, with 12 bases remaining between them. Germline V gives CDR1 MRHNA, CDR2 SNTAGT. DNA of the CDR3: TGTGCCAGCAGTGAGGGGGGCGGGGACACAGATACGCAGTATTTT. Residues: CASSEGGGDTDTQYF.

The chain is built from TRBV30 and TRBJ2-7; 13 nucleotides match TRBD2. CDR1 and CDR2 (germline): GTSNPN, SVGIG (reference sequence). The CDR3 is made up of 12 amino acids. V lost 7 bases to trimming and J lost 6 bases; unmatched junction nucleotides: 3. CDR3 sequence reads: CASTSGGPEQYF. The CDR3 DNA reads TGTGCCTCGACTAGCGGGGGGCCCGAGCAGTACTTC.

The chain employs TRBV18 and TRBJ1-1, with D uncertain. Germline assignment: CDR1 KGHSH and CDR2 LQKENI. CDR3 size: 13 residues. Trimming left V 2 bases short and J 1 base short, with 5 bases between. CDR3 sequence (DNA): TGTGCCAGCTCACCAAAGGGGAACACTGAAGCTTTCTTT. The encoded protein is CASSPKGNTEAFF.

V is TRBV7-2 and J is TRBJ1-2; weak D call: TRBD1 (5 bases). The germline CDR1 and CDR2 sequences are SGHTA and FQGNSA. V was pared by 6 bases and J by 6 bases, with 17 bases between. This CDR3 is 14 amino acids long. CDR3 coding DNA: TGTGCCAGCAGTTCGGAGGGGTTCAGGGATGGCTACACCTTC. It codes for CASSSEGFRDGYTF.

This clone has only a few counts. The genes are TRBV10-3 and TRBJ1-5; TRBD1 matches 12 bases. V shed 10 bases, J shed 5 bases, and the junction held 6 bases outside the gene matches. This CDR3 is 14 amino acids long. Germline CDR1 reads ENHRY; CDR2 reads SYGVKD. The CDR3 DNA reads TGTGCCACCGGAGGGACAGGGGGCGATCAGCCCCAGCATTTT. Protein product: CATGGTGGDQPQHF.

This clone was recorded only once. The chain recombines TRBV27 with TRBJ2-1; 7 positions agree with TRBD2. With 5 bases clipped from V and 3 bases from J, the junction kept 7 bases outside the gene matches. The germline CDR1 and CDR2 sequences are MNHEY and SMNVEV (reference sequence). The CDR3 totals 15 residues. CDR3 nucleotides: TGTGCCAGCAGTCGTAAAGCGGGGTTCTACAATGAGCAGTTCTTC. Residues: CASSRKAGFYNEQFF.

This clone was observed a single time. The chain couples TRBV6-1 to TRBJ2-3; TRBD2 matches at 8 bases. CDR3 length: 13 amino acids. The J segment lost 3 bases and the V segment lost 7 bases, leaving 3 bases of the junction unmatched. Germline V lookup: CDR1 MNHNS, CDR2 SASEGT. The CDR3 protein is CASTTGGTDTQYF. The CDR3 nucleotides are TGTGCCAGCACGACGGGGGGGACAGATACGCAGTATTTT.

This chain connects TRBV29-1 to TRBJ1-1, with a possible D match to TRBD1 (6 bases). Trimming removed 7 bases from V and 4 bases from J, with 19 bases in between. This CDR3 contains 14 residues. CDR1 and CDR2 from the germline V gene are SQVTM and ANQGSEA. CDR3 protein: CSGIQGSALTEAFF. Here the CDR3 DNA reads TGCAGCGGCATTCAGGGGTCCGCACTCACTGAAGCTTTCTTT.

The gene calls are TRBV11-2 and TRBJ1-6; D unresolved. CDR3 length equals 16 residues. CDR1 SGHAT and CDR2 FQNNGV come from the germline V gene. Between the trimmed V and J ends, which lost 4 bases and 2 bases, there was a span of 12 bases. For the CDR3, the DNA is TGTGCCAGCAGCTGGCAGCCAGAAACCTATAATTCACCCCTCCACTTT. As protein: CASSWQPETYNSPLHF.

The rearrangement uses TRBV7-2 and TRBJ1-2; D perhaps matches TRBD1 (6 bases). V lost 5 bases, J lost 4 bases, and 17 bases lay in between. The CDR3 has 15 residues. The germline V gene has CDR1 SGHTA and CDR2 FQGNSA. CDR3: CASSRDRGGSYGYTF. For the CDR3, the DNA is TGTGCCAGCAGCAGAGACAGAGGGGGAAGCTATGGCTACACCTTC.

V usage is TRBV2 and J usage is TRBJ2-2; TRBD2 agrees at 11 bases. Per germline, CDR1 SNHLY and CDR2 FYNNEI. The V segment lost 7 bases and the J segment 7 bases; nucleotides outside the gene matches: 5. The length of the CDR3 is 14 residues. The CDR3 sequence is CASKASGGFGELFF. In nucleotides, the CDR3 is TGTGCCAGCAAGGCTAGCGGGGGGTTCGGGGAGCTGTTTTTT. The full variable domain, its missing parts supplied by reference TRBV2 and TRBJ2-2, is EPEVTQTPSHQVTQMGQEVILRCVPISNHLYFYWYRQILGQKVEFLVSFYNNEISEKSEIFDDQFSVERPDGSNFTLKIRSTKLEDSAMYFCASKASGGFGELFFGEGSRLTVL.

The rearrangement joins TRBV4-2 to TRBJ2-3, with D maybe TRBD1 (8 bases). CDR3 length equals 16 residues. V lost 0 bases, J lost 5 bases, and 15 bases lay in between. In germline, CDR1 is LGHNA, CDR2 YNFKEQ. DNA of the CDR3: TGTGCCAGCAGCCAAGAGAGCACAGGGGGGGGAGATACGCAGTATTTT. It codes for CASSQESTGGGDTQYF.

The rearrangement joins TRBV6-1 to TRBJ1-2; TRBD1 is a possible D gene (5 bases). Between the trimmed V and J ends, which lost 6 bases and 4 bases, there was a span of 15 bases. Germline CDR1 and CDR2: MNHNS and SASEGT. CDR3 length equals 14 residues. The CDR3 sequence: CASSVQTDSYGYTF. CDR3 DNA: TGTGCCAGCAGCGTTCAGACAGATTCCTATGGCTACACCTTC.

The chain employs TRBV11-2 and TRBJ1-5; tentatively, D is TRBD1 (6 bases). V dropped 0 bases and J dropped 4 bases, with 10 bases sitting between them. The CDR3 totals 15 residues. Germline CDR1 is SGHAT and CDR2 is FQNNGV. The chain's CDR3 is CASSLDGQGNQPQHF. The CDR3 DNA sequence: TGTGCCAGCAGCTTAGATGGGCAGGGGAATCAGCCCCAGCATTTT. The full variable domain, completed using reference TRBV11-2 and TRBJ1-5, is EAGVAQSPRYKIIEKRQSVAFWCNPISGHATLYWYQQILGQGPKLLIQFQNNGVVDDSQLPKDRFSAERLKGVDSTLKIQPAKLEDSAVYLCASSLDGQGNQPQHFGDGTRLSIL.

The chain has TRBV27 and TRBJ1-5; tentative D call: TRBD1 (5 bases). The CDR3 loop spans 15 amino acids. Trimming took off 7 bases at V and 0 bases at J, with 13 bases between the two ends. Per germline, CDR1 MNHEY and CDR2 SMNVEV (reference sequence). The CDR3 coding sequence is TGTGCCAGCAATTCGGGACCGTATAGCAATCAGCCCCAGCATTTT. Translated, it gives CASNSGPYSNQPQHF.

This clone was recorded once. CDR3 protein: CAWSGGNQPQHF. In nucleotides, the CDR3 is TGTGCCTGGAGTGGAGGGAATCAGCCCCAGCATTTT. V gene TRBV30 combines with J gene TRBJ1-5; D is unclear. Germline CDR1 GTSNPN, CDR2 SVGIG (reference sequence). Trimming removed 1 base at V and 4 bases at J, with 5 bases between. This CDR3 spans 12 amino acids.

This clone was observed once. This chain joins TRBV28 and TRBJ2-1, with 10 bases aligning to TRBD2. The CDR3 spans 15 residues. Germline V gene lookup returns CDR1 MDHEN and CDR2 SYDVKM. The V segment lost 5 bases and the J segment 7 bases; nucleotides outside the gene matches: 8. CDR3 region: CASSRAGTSVNEQFF. In nucleotides, the CDR3 is TGTGCCAGCAGTAGAGCCGGGACTAGCGTAAATGAGCAGTTCTTC.